These 15 T cell receptor beta chains were all obtained from the same sample, sequenced in a study of shared clonotypes between healthy human individuals. Generated by immunoSEQ multiplex PCR, the TCRdb table keeps only in-frame clones and is missing some. The data contain fewer than 600,000 clones, roughly 78% of them seen just once; the ten biggest clones take up 10% to 15%. Source material: PBMCs. The receptors were gathered from a woman aged 40 to 50 in good health. Some clones in this sample may be carry-over from other donors' samples.

The chain uses TRBV4-1 and TRBJ1-5, with no clear D. Trimming removed 0 bases from V and 0 bases from J, with 15 bases in between. From germline, CDR1 is MGHRA and CDR2 YSYEKL. This CDR3 is built from 18 residues. The CDR3 is CASSQDPRPGISNQPQHF. CDR3 DNA sequence: TGCGCCAGCAGCCAAGATCCCCGGCCCGGGATTAGCAATCAGCCCCAGCATTTT.

This clone was seen once. This chain links TRBV7-3 with TRBJ2-1; weak D call: TRBD2 (6 bases). The V end was cut by 5 bases, the J end by 15 bases, with 17 bases between. This CDR3 has 12 amino acids. Germline V gives CDR1 SGHTA, CDR2 FQGTGA. CDR3: CASSLVGRELFF. The CDR3 DNA reads TGTGCCAGCAGCCTGGTGGGGCGGGAACTGTTCTTC.

The table lists this clone with a few counts. This sequence joins TRBV30 and TRBJ1-1; 8 bases are a match to TRBD1. The CDR3 consists of 13 residues. The trim removed 3 bases at V and 3 bases at J, leaving 3 bases unmatched. Looked up from germline, CDR1 is GTSNPN and CDR2 is SVGIG (reference sequence). CDR3 protein: CAWSRGPDTEAFF. CDR3 nucleotides: TGTGCCTGGAGCAGGGGGCCGGACACTGAAGCTTTCTTT.

This chain joins TRBV5-8 and TRBJ1-1; D call uncertain. Germline CDR1 SGHTS, CDR2 YDEGEE. The CDR3 extends over 13 amino acids. V lost 1 base to trimming and J lost 4 bases, with 8 bases between them. The CDR3 region is CASSLSWGTEAFF. As DNA, the CDR3 is TGTGCCAGCAGCTTGTCCTGGGGCACTGAAGCTTTCTTT.

The chain combines TRBV14 with TRBJ2-5, with TRBD2 matching over 8 bases. With the DNA end fitting TRBJ2-7 better, the J assignment may be wrong. The CDR3 consists of 20 residues. Germline CDR1 is SGHDN and CDR2 is FVKESK. The DNA for the CDR3 is TGTGCCAGCAGCCAAGATCCCCGGACAGCTACTAGCGGTCTATCCTACGAGCAGTACTTC. Translated: CASSQDPRTATSGLSYEQYF.

This clone was detected once. The gene calls are TRBV6-6 and TRBJ1-4, with a weak D call TRBD1 (5 bases). The V gene lost 2 bases and the J gene lost 8 bases, with 9 bases spanning the gap. The CDR3 is made up of 13 amino acids. CDR1 is MNHNY, CDR2 SVGAGI, per germline (reference sequence). The CDR3 DNA is TGTGCCAGCAGTTACGGGGGTGGGGAAAAACTGTTTTTT. Residues: CASSYGGGEKLFF.

V and J are TRBV5-6 and TRBJ1-3; weak D call: TRBD1 (5 bases). The CDR3 contains 16 residues. From germline, CDR1 is SGHDT and CDR2 YYEEEE. V lost 2 bases to trimming and J lost 1 base, with 13 bases between them. The CDR3 bases are TGTGCCAGCAGCTTTGGGGGGGTGGCTTCTGGAAACACCATATATTTT. Its protein product is CASSFGGVASGNTIYF.

Points on this clone: A read error may account for a junction end that differs from germline. This sequence joins TRBV19 and TRBJ1-2; D gene uncertain. The germline V gene has CDR1 LNHDA and CDR2 SQIVND (reference sequence). CDR3 length: 13 residues. This chain's CDR3 is CASSIGARTGLIF. The CDR3 region has the DNA TGTGCCAGTAGTATAGGCGCCCGGACGGGGTTAATCTTC.

This clone was recorded only once. This chain links TRBV7-2 with TRBJ2-2, with D uncertain. CDR3 length equals 13 residues. V lost 0 bases and J lost 5, with 4 bases in between. Germline CDR1 and CDR2: SGHTA and FQGNSA. CDR3 protein: CASSLAPTGELFF. In DNA, the CDR3 is TGTGCCAGCAGCTTAGCCCCAACCGGGGAGCTGTTTTTT.

The V gene is TRBV18, the J gene TRBJ2-5; 13 nucleotides agree with TRBD2. The DNA matches TRBJ2-7 better at its end, which makes the J call doubtful. This CDR3 region has 18 residues. Germline V lookup: CDR1 KGHSH, CDR2 LQKENI. CDR3 sequence: CASSPGLAGASSSYEQYF. CDR3 DNA sequence: TGTGCCAGCTCACCCGGACTAGCGGGAGCGTCAAGCTCCTACGAGCAGTACTTC.

The V and J genes are TRBV11-2 and TRBJ2-3; D not resolved. Per germline, CDR1 SGHAT and CDR2 FQNNGV. The V gene lost 5 bases and the J gene lost 2 bases, with 11 bases spanning the gap. CDR3 length equals 14 residues. CDR3 sequence (DNA): TGTGCCAGCAGCGTCGACATAGTCACAGATACGCAGTATTTT. It codes for CASSVDIVTDTQYF.

This clone occurred a few times. The V and J genes are TRBV5-1 and TRBJ2-5, with 9 positions matching TRBD2. The J call is doubtful: the DNA matches TRBJ2-7 better. The CDR3 is 14 amino acids. Germline lookup yields CDR1 SGHRS and CDR2 YFSETQ. The CDR3 nucleotides read TGCGCCAGCAGCTTAAGCGGGAGGATTAACGAGCAGTACTTC. This translates into CASSLSGRINEQYF.

The V gene is TRBV18, the J gene TRBJ2-2, with 7 positions matching TRBD1. Germline CDR1 KGHSH, CDR2 LQKENI. The CDR3 runs 16 residues. V lost 3 bases and J lost 0; bases outside the gene matches: 4. CDR3 protein: CASSPPGQSNTGELFF. The CDR3 nucleotides are TGTGCCAGCTCACCGCCGGGACAGTCGAACACCGGGGAGCTGTTTTTT.

The chain uses TRBV6-1 and TRBJ2-5; 8 nucleotides align to TRBD2. This CDR3 contains 16 residues. The germline CDR1 and CDR2 sequences are MNHNS and SASEGT. With 0 bases clipped from V and 2 bases from J, the junction kept 5 bases outside the gene matches. The DNA of the CDR3 is TGTGCCAGCAGTGAAGCGCCAGGACTAGCTCAAGAGACCCAGTACTTC. This gives the protein CASSEAPGLAQETQYF.

In its sample, this clone was seen once. The rearrangement links TRBV27 to TRBJ2-7; 7 bases map to TRBD1. The V gene end was trimmed by 5 bases and the J gene end by 0 bases; junction bases not matched to a gene: 13. This CDR3 comprises 17 residues. CDR1 and CDR2 (germline): MNHEY, SMNVEV (reference sequence). CDR3 sequence (DNA): TGTGCCAGCAGTCCCACCCGCGACAGGGCCTACTCCTACGAGCAGTACTTC. Amino acid sequence: CASSPTRDRAYSYEQYF.